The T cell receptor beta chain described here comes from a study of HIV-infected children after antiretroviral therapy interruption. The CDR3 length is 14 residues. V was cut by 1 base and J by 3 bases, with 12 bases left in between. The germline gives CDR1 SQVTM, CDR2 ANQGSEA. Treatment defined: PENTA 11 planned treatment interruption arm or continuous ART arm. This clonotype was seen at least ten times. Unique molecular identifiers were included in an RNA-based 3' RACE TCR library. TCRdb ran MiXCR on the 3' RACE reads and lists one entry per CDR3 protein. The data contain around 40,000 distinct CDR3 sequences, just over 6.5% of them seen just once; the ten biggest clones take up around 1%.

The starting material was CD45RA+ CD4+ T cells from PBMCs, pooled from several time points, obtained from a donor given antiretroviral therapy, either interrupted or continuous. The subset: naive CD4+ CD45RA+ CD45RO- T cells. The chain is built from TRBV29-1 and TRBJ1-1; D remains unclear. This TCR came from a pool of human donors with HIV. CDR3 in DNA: TGCAGCGTTGAAGGTGACATCCTCGACACTGAAGCTTTCTTT. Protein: CSVEGDILDTEAFF.